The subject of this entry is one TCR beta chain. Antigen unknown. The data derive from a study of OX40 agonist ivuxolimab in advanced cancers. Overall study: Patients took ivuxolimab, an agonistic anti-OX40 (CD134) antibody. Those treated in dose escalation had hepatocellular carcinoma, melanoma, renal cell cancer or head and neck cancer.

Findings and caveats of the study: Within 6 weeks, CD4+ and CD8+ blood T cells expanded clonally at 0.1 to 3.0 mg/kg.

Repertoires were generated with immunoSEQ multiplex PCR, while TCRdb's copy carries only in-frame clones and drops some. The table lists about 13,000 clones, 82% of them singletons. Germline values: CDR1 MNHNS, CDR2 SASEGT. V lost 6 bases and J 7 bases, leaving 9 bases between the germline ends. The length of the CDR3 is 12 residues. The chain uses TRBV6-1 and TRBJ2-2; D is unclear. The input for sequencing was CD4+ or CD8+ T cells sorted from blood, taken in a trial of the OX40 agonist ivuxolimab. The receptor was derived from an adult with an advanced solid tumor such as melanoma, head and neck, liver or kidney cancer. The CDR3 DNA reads TGTGCCAGCAGCTTCGGTGGCGGGGAGCTGTTTTTT. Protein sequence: CASSFGGGELFF.